A selection of T cell receptor beta chains follows, all from one sample in a study of cytomegalovirus exposure and HLA in healthy donors. Profiled with immunoSEQ multiplex PCR; TCRdb holds only in-frame clones, not every one. This sample has 150,000 or so clones, with 75% found just once. Sequencing input: PBMCs. Receptors originate from a man aged 18 to 29 in good health and CMV-seropositive. Both conserved end residues are part of each CDR3. The order of the fields is clone size, D gene, V gene, J gene, CDR3 DNA, CDR3 protein. The D gene is left open where the match is weak. For some rows the clone size is stated as once, few or many, or as a class when expanded; others skip it.

-,TRBD1,TRBV7-9,TRBJ2-7,TGTGCCAGCAGCTCAGTTTTCCAGGGGGATCTAAACTACGAGCAGTACTTC,CASSSVFQGDLNYEQYF
-,-,TRBV5-5,TRBJ1-1,TGTGCCAGCAGCTCCAACCTCCGAGAGCTGGACACTGAAGCTTTCTTT,CASSSNLRELDTEAFF
-,TRBD2,TRBV7-3,TRBJ2-1,TGTGCCAGCAGCTTAAGGACAGCGGGAGGTGGCAATGAGCAGTTCTTC,CASSLRTAGGGNEQFF
-,-,TRBV15,TRBJ1-3,TGTGCCACCAGCAGGGCGGGGAGGGGACGCCACACCATATATTTT,CATSRAGRGRHTIYF
-,-,TRBV20-1,TRBJ1-4,TGCAGTGCTAGAGATCTTGGGAGACTGTTTTTT,CSARDLGRLFF
-,-,TRBV6-4,TRBJ2-3,TGTGCCAGCAGTGGGCCAGGGGCTAGCGGATCAGATACGCAGTATTTT,CASSGPGASGSDTQYF
-,-,TRBV7-9,TRBJ2-7,TGTGCCAGCAGCGATACAGGGCTTACCTACGAGCAGTACTTC,CASSDTGLTYEQYF
-,TRBD2,TRBV5-4,TRBJ2-7,TGTGCCAGCAGTTGGGGGACTAGCGGGACCTACGAGCAGTACTTC,CASSWGTSGTYEQYF
-,-,TRBV30,TRBJ1-5,TGTGCCTGGGCCATAAACACAGGTGCTATTTTCAATCAACCCCAGCATTTT,CAWAINTGAIFNQPQHF
-,TRBD2,TRBV19,TRBJ2-1,TGTGCCAGTAGCACACCCCGTGTCGCGCCGGGAGGCGGATCCTACAATGAGCAGTTCTTC,CASSTPRVAPGGGSYNEQFF
-,TRBD1,TRBV30,TRBJ1-4,TGTGCCTGGGAACCGGGACAGGTGGCAACTAATGAAAAACTGTTTTTT,CAWEPGQVATNEKLFF
-,TRBD2,TRBV5-1,TRBJ2-2,TGCGCCAGCAGCTTGAGCGGACTAGGCACCGGGGAGCTGTTTTTT,CASSLSGLGTGELFF
-,TRBD2,TRBV28,TRBJ2-7,TGTGCCAGCATTGGCGGGAGAACGTACGAGCAGTACTTC,CASIGGRTYEQYF
-,TRBD2,TRBV11-2,TRBJ2-7,TGTGCCAGCAGCTTAGAATTGGCTAGCGGGAGCTACGAGCAGTACTTC,CASSLELASGSYEQYF
-,TRBD1,TRBV7-2,TRBJ1-2,TGTGCCAGCAGCTTGACAGGGGGCATATCTTTGGGCTACACCTTC,CASSLTGGISLGYTF
-,TRBD2,TRBV10-3,TRBJ2-7,TGTGCCATCAGTGAGCCCGAGCGCGGGACTAGCGGCTCCTACGAGCAGTACTTC,CAISEPERGTSGSYEQYF
-,-,TRBV5-1,TRBJ2-5,TGCGCCAGCAGCTTGGGAGTTTACCAAGAGACCCAGTACTTC,CASSLGVYQETQYF
once,TRBD2,TRBV27,TRBJ2-3,TGTGCCAGCAGTTGGTGGGAGGGCGGGGATACGCAGTATTTT,CASSWWEGGDTQYF
-,TRBD1,TRBV5-5,TRBJ2-7,TGTGCCAGCAGCTTGGTGGGGACAGGGTACGAGCAGTACTTC,CASSLVGTGYEQYF
-,TRBD1,TRBV5-1,TRBJ2-2,TGCGCCAGCAGCTTGGCCGGGACAGGGGTTACCCGGGAGCTGTTTTTT,CASSLAGTGVTRELFF
few,TRBD2,TRBV9,TRBJ2-1,TGTGCCAGCAGCACATACTCCCGGACTAGCGGCGACAATGAGCAGTTCTTC,CASSTYSRTSGDNEQFF
few,-,TRBV27,TRBJ1-4,TGTGCCAGCACCCCTGGGGCGGGGCCCAGGGAAAAACTGTTTTTT,CASTPGAGPREKLFF
-,-,TRBV18,TRBJ1-2,TGTGCCAGCTCACCGGGTCTTTCAGGTGGCTACACCTTC,CASSPGLSGGYTF
-,TRBD2,TRBV5-4,TRBJ2-3,TGTGCCAGCAGCACTAGACTAGCGGAATTGACAGATACGCAGTATTTT,CASSTRLAELTDTQYF
-,-,TRBV2,TRBJ2-1,TGTGCCAGCAGTGATTCGCGACTAGGGCGCTACAATGAGCAGTTCTTC,CASSDSRLGRYNEQFF
-,-,TRBV28,TRBJ2-3,TGTGCCAGCAGTCCTTGGCCAGCCGGACAGAACACAGATACGCAGTATTTT,CASSPWPAGQNTDTQYF
-,-,TRBV7-7,TRBJ2-7,TGTGCCAGCAGCTTAGACTACCGGTACGAGCAGTACTTC,CASSLDYRYEQYF
few,-,TRBV29-1,TRBJ2-1,TGCAGCGTTGTCCCAGGGGCCTACAATGAGCAGTTCTTC,CSVVPGAYNEQFF
-,TRBD1,TRBV28,TRBJ1-2,TGTGCCAGCAGTCCATGGGGACAGGATTGGGGCTACACCTTC,CASSPWGQDWGYTF
-,-,TRBV15,TRBJ2-1,TGTGCCACCAGCACATCGGGCCAGGGCTCCTACAATGAGCAGTTCTTC,CATSTSGQGSYNEQFF
-,TRBD2,TRBV9,TRBJ2-1,TGTGCCAGCAGCGGGGGACTAGCGGGAATGTACAATGAGCAGTTCTTC,CASSGGLAGMYNEQFF
-,-,TRBV6-1,TRBJ2-7,TGTGCCAGCAGTGAAGGGCCTGGGAGCGGTTCCTACGAGCAGTACTTC,CASSEGPGSGSYEQYF
few,-,TRBV15,TRBJ1-2,TGTGCCACCAGCGGCGGGGGATGGAGATCTGGCTACACCTTC,CATSGGGWRSGYTF
-,-,TRBV15,TRBJ2-3,TGTGCCACCAGCAGAGATCTGCAGATCCCAGATACGCAGTATTTT,CATSRDLQIPDTQYF
-,TRBD1,TRBV28,TRBJ2-7,TGTGCCAGCAGTTTAAGCGCTCCCAGGGGGAGAGAGTACTTC,CASSLSAPRGREYF
-,TRBD2,TRBV15,TRBJ2-3,TGTGCCACACTAGCGGGAGGCACAGATACGCAGTATTTT,CATLAGGTDTQYF
-,TRBD2,TRBV7-9,TRBJ2-5,TGTGCAGGGTCGCGCGGGGGGCGCCAAGAGACCCAGTACTTC,CAGSRGGRQETQYF
-,TRBD2,TRBV6-6,TRBJ2-7,TGTGCCAGCAGTTCCGGGACTAGCTTCCTCTACGAGCAGTACTTC,CASSSGTSFLYEQYF
-,-,TRBV28,TRBJ2-7,TGTGCCAGCAGTCAAGAGAACTTTAGGGGTTACGAGCAGTACTTC,CASSQENFRGYEQYF